The TCR beta chain described here comes from a study of shared clonotypes between healthy human individuals. Broader study findings: The naive CD4 repertoires of several donors were compared, and around 4.7% of clonotypes were shared. Non-shared clonotypes showed lower generation probabilities than clonotypes common to all four donors.

A deep-level run was used for the assay. The protocol was immunoSEQ multiplex PCR, while the TCRdb copy is restricted to in-frame clones and leaves out a portion. Of some 1.5 million clones in the sample, roughly 95% were seen once. A remark on this clone: What it binds is not known.

Germline assignment: CDR1 LNHDA and CDR2 SQIVND (reference sequence). Unmatched junction bases numbered 9, after V lost 3 bases and J lost 4 bases. The CDR3 sequence is 16 residues long. Healthy HIV-negative adults with no recent acute infections or vaccinations were recruited as donors. The chain links TRBV19 to TRBJ1-5; 7 nucleotides align to TRBD1. Sequencing was done on a sample of naive CD4+ T cells sorted from blood. As to subset: CD45RA+ positively selected. This TCR derives from a man aged 25-45 years in good health. CDR3 region: CASSIATGVGNQPQHF. In nucleotides, the CDR3 is TGTGCCAGTAGTATCGCCACAGGGGTCGGAAATCAGCCCCAGCATTTT.